This T cell receptor (beta chain) was recorded in a study of shared clonotypes between healthy human individuals. The sample holds a few counts of this clone. Method: immunoSEQ multiplex PCR; TCRdb's copy keeps in-frame clones and lacks some. This sample has roughly 2 million clones; approximately 95% occur once, and the top ten carry more than 0.1%. This CDR3 is built from 14 residues. CDR1 is SEHNR, CDR2 FQNEAQ, per germline (reference sequence). The V segment lost 0 bases and the J segment 5 bases; nucleotides outside the gene matches: 3. The receptor's source is a man between 18 and 35 years old in good health. Input material: naive CD4+ T cells sorted from blood. Subset: CD45RA+ positively selected. This sequence joins TRBV7-9 and TRBJ1-1; TRBD1 matches 7 bases. CDR3 loop: CASSLATGKTEAFF. In DNA, the CDR3 is TGTGCCAGCAGCTTAGCGACAGGGAAAACTGAAGCTTTCTTT.